The clone carrying this T cell receptor (beta chain) turned up a few times. Looked up from germline, CDR1 is SGHAT and CDR2 is FQNNGV. The V end was cut by 5 bases, the J end by 5 bases, with 12 bases between. This CDR3 has 13 amino acids. This entry is derived from a study of T cell changes during pregnancy in multiple sclerosis. The repertoire was sequenced with immunoSEQ multiplex PCR; TCRdb's copy has only in-frame clones and lacks some. Among 60,000 to 70,000 clones, roughly 91% were seen once, and the ten largest hold over 1%. This receptor was taken from a female donor in good health, enrolled as a control in a pregnancy study. V gene TRBV11-2 combines with J gene TRBJ1-1; D is possibly TRBD1 (5 bases). This specimen was peripheral blood, taken after pregnancy. The CDR3 DNA reads as TGTGCCAGCAGCAACATCGGGGGAACTGAAGCTTTCTTT. As protein: CASSNIGGTEAFF. Full variable domain (missing parts from reference TRBV11-2 and TRBJ1-1): EAGVAQSPRYKIIEKRQSVAFWCNPISGHATLYWYQQILGQGPKLLIQFQNNGVVDDSQLPKDRFSAERLKGVDSTLKIQPAKLEDSAVYLCASSNIGGTEAFFGQGTRLTVV.